This T cell receptor (beta chain) was identified during a study of identical twins. Findings and caveats of the study: High-abundance cord blood beta clonotypes had fewer insertions; memory repertoires showed none. Low generation-probability sequences were in excess among twin-shared out-of-frame alpha sequences.

Template switching added a universal primer binding site, and final cDNA carried unique molecular identifiers. Using its own MiXCR run on the 5' RACE reads, TCRdb lists one record per CDR3 protein. In the table there are about 480,000 distinct CDR3 sequences, 14% of which are singletons. This CDR3 has 14 amino acids. Germline-derived CDR1 and CDR2 are SEHNR and FQNEAQ (reference sequence). V shed 6 bases and J shed 1 base, with 11 bases lying between them. About this clonotype: What it binds is not known.

This sample also belongs to another study, concerning yellow fever vaccine responses in identical twins.

This TCR came from a woman aged 18-29 years in good health. The sequencing sample was made of CD4+ T cells sorted from blood. The chain recombines TRBV7-9 with TRBJ2-3, with a weak D call TRBD2 (5 bases). In nucleotides, the CDR3 is TGTGCCAGCAGTAGAAGCGGCCGCACAGATACGCAGTATTTT. It codes for CASSRSGRTDTQYF.